The rows below give T cell receptor beta chains drawn from one sample of a study of regulatory T cells in long-lasting Graves disease. TCRdb analysed the multiplex PCR reads with MiXCR anew, one entry per CDR3 protein. The data show more than 350,000 distinct CDR3 sequences, roughly a fifth seen once. The input for sequencing was peripheral blood mononuclear cells (PBMCs), taken when the disease was refractory, from a patient treated with antithyroid drugs. These receptors all come from a female donor with Graves disease. The CDR3 runs from the conserved cysteine through the conserved F or W. A D gene is named only where the DNA matches it firmly. Rows give clone size only sometimes, using once, few, many, or a class for an expanded clone.

d_gene	v_gene	j_gene	abundance	CDR3aa	CDR3nt
.	TRBV25-1	TRBJ2-2	many	CASSEIGSGTGELFF	TGTGCCAGCAGTGAAATCGGTAGCGGTACCGGGGAGCTGTTTTTT
.	TRBV10-3	TRBJ2-7	many	CAISANGRGYEQYF	TGTGCCATCAGTGCAAACGGGAGAGGATACGAGCAGTACTTC
.	TRBV28	TRBJ2-1	.	CASSLAQGSYVEQFF	TGTGCCAGCAGTTTGGCACAGGGATCCTATGTCGAGCAGTTCTTC
TRBD1	TRBV5-1	TRBJ2-7	few	CASSRATGQAKQQYF	TGCGCCAGCAGCCGTGCAACGGGACAGGCGAAACAGCAGTACTTC
.	TRBV11-3	TRBJ1-4	many	CASSLFPHRQATNEKLFF	TGTGCCAGCAGCTTATTCCCCCACCGACAAGCAACTAATGAAAAACTGTTTTTT
TRBD1	TRBV6-5	TRBJ1-3	few	CASSYHRTGGNTIYF	TGTGCCAGCAGTTACCACCGGACAGGGGGAAACACCATATATTTT
.	TRBV6-5	TRBJ1-2	many	CASSYDGSGFGYTF	TGTGCCAGCAGTTACGACGGTTCCGGGTTTGGCTACACCTTC
TRBD1	TRBV28	TRBJ1-2	many	CASAGQLYGYTF	TGTGCCAGCGCGGGACAGTTATATGGCTACACCTTC
.	TRBV30	TRBJ1-2	few	CAWSVWYGYTF	TGTGCCTGGAGCGTGTGGTATGGCTACACCTTC
TRBD1	TRBV15	TRBJ2-7	.	CATSTGTAVYEQYF	TGTGCCACCAGCACTGGGACAGCAGTCTACGAGCAGTACTTC